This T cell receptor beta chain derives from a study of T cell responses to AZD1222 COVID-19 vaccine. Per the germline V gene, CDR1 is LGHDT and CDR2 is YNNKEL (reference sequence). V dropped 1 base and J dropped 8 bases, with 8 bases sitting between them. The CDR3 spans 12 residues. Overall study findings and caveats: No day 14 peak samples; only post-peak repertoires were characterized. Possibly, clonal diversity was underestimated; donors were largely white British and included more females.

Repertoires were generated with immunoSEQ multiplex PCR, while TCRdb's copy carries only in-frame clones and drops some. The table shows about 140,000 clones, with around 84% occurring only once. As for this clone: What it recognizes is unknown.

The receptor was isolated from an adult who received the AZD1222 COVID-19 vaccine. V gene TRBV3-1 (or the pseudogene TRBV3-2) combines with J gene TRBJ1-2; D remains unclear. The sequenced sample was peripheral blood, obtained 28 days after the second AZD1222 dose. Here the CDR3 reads CASSQGAGGYTF. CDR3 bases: TGTGCCAGCAGCCAAGGGGCCGGGGGCTACACCTTC.